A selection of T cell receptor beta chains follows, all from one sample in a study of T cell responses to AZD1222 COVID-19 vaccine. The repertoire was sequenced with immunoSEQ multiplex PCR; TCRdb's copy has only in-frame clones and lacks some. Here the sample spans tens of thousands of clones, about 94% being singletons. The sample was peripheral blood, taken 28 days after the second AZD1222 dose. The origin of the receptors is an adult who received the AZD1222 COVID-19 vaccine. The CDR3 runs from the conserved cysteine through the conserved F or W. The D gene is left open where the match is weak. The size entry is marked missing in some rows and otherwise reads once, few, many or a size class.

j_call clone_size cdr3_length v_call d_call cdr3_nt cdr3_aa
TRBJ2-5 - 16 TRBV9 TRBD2 TGTGCCAGCAGCCAGCGGACTAGCGGGGGGAAGGAGACCCAGTACTTC CASSQRTSGGKETQYF
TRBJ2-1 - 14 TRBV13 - TGTGCCAGCAGCTTACGGGGGCGGTACAATGAGCAGTTCTTC CASSLRGRYNEQFF
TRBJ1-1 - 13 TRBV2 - TGTGCCAGCACGGCAGTAAAGAACACTGAAGCTTTCTTT CASTAVKNTEAFF
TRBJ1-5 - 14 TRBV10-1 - TGCGCCAGCAGTGAGTGGAGGGGGGATCAGCCCCAGCATTTT CASSEWRGDQPQHF
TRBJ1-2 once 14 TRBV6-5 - TGTGCCAGCAGCCCCCAGGCTTCAAACTATGGCTACACCTTC CASSPQASNYGYTF
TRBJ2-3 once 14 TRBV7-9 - TGTGCCAGCAGCACAGAGCGGTCGACAGATACGCAGTATTTT CASSTERSTDTQYF
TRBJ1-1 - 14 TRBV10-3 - TGTGCCATCAGTGAGTCAGGGGCGAGGACTGAAGCTTTCTTT CAISESGARTEAFF
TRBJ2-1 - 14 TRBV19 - TGTGCCAGTAATCCCGGTCGATTATACAATGAGCAGTTCTTC CASNPGRLYNEQFF
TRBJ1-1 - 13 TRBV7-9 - TGTGCCAGCAGCATGCTACAGGGCACTGAAGCTTTCTTT CASSMLQGTEAFF
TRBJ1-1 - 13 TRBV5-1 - TGCGCCAGCAGCCTAGGGGGGGACACTGAAGCTTTCTTT CASSLGGDTEAFF
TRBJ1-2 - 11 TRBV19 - TGTGCCACCTTTGGGGGGGACGGCTACACCTTC CATFGGDGYTF
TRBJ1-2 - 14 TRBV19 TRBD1 TGTGCCACCACTCAGGGGACAGGGTATCATGGCTACACCTTC CATTQGTGYHGYTF
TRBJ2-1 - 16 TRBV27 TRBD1 TGTGCCAGCAGCAGAAACCGGGACAGGAATTACAATGAGCAGTTCTTC CASSRNRDRNYNEQFF
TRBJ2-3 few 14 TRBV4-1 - TGCGCCAGCAGCCAACCTAGCCGTGCAGATACGCAGTATTTT CASSQPSRADTQYF
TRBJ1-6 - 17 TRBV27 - TGTGCCAGCAGTTTAAATATAGCCGATCAAGGCCGGGTGCCCCTCCACTTT CASSLNIADQGRVPLHF
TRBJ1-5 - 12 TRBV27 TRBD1 TGTGCCAGCAGTTCAGGGGGTCAGCCCCAGCATTTT CASSSGGQPQHF
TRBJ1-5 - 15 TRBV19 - TGTGCCGTTAGAACTGGAGGTAGGAGCAATCAGCCCCAGCATTTT CAVRTGGRSNQPQHF
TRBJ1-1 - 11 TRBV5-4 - TGTGCCAGCAGCTCCTCCCTTGAAGCTTTCTTT CASSSSLEAFF
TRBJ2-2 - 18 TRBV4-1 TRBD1 TGCGCCAGCAGCCATAGGGACAGGGGTCCCGCGAACACCGGGGAGCTGTTTTTT CASSHRDRGPANTGELFF
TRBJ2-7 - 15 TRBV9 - TGTGCCAGCAGCGTAGGGGCAGCCACCCTCTACGAGCAGTACTTC CASSVGAATLYEQYF
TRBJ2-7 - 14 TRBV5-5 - TGTGCCAGCAGCTTGGGACCGGGGGCCTACGAGCAGTACTTC CASSLGPGAYEQYF
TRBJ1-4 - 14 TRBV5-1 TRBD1 TGCGCCAGCACCCGGGACAGGGTTGATGAAAAACTGTTTTTT CASTRDRVDEKLFF
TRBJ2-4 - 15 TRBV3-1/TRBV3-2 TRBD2 TGTGCCAGCAGCCAAGCTAGCGGGGGGGCTGGTATTCAGTACTTC CASSQASGGAGIQYF
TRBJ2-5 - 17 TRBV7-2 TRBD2 TGTGCCAGCAGCTTAGCGATTGCGGGGGGAACCCAAGAGACCCAGTACTTC CASSLAIAGGTQETQYF
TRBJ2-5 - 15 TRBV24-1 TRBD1 TGTGCCACCAGTGATTTAGCAGGGGGCAGGGAGACCCAGTACTTC CATSDLAGGRETQYF